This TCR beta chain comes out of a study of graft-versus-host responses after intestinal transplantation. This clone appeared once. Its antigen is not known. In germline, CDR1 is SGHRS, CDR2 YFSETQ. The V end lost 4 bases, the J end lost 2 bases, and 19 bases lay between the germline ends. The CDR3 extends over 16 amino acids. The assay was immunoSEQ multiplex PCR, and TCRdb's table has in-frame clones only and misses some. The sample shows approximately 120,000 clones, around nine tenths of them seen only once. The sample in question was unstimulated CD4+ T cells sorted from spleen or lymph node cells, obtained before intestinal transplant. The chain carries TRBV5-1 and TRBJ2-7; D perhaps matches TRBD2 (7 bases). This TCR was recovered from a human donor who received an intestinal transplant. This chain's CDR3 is CASSPGGAGAAYEQYF. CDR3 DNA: TGCGCCAGCAGCCCGGGAGGCGCGGGGGCGGCCTACGAGCAGTACTTC.